A single sample gave rise to the 20 T cell receptor beta chains below, sequenced in a study of T-cell memory formation after mild COVID-19. A single record per CDR3 protein comes from TCRdb applying MiXCR to the 5' RACE reads. The sample has roughly 480,000 distinct CDR3 sequences; about 23% are singletons. Sequencing input: PBMCs or a T cell subset sorted from them (not recorded which). The origin of the receptors is an adult woman who had mild COVID-19 (a few samples of this study predate the infection). Cell type and time point are not known.

This clonotype came up a few times. CDR3 region: CASSRLLAGGGDTQYF. The CDR3 region has the DNA TGCGCCAGCAGTCGCCTACTAGCGGGGGGTGGAGATACGCAGTATTTT. This sequence joins TRBV4-1 and TRBJ2-3; the match to TRBD2 covers 12 bases. Germline lookup yields CDR1 MGHRA and CDR2 YSYEKL. CDR3 length: 16 amino acids. V lost 6 bases to trimming and J lost 5 bases; unmatched junction nucleotides: 9.

In its sample, this clonotype was seen a few times. The rearrangement links TRBV7-8 to TRBJ1-5; D is perhaps TRBD1 (5 bases). Germline assignment: CDR1 SGHVS and CDR2 FQNEAQ. The length of the CDR3 is 15 residues. The germline V and J ends were trimmed by 5 bases and 3 bases, with 14 bases remaining between them. CDR3 sequence reads: CASSRMGGPNQPQHF. The DNA of the CDR3 is TGTGCCAGCAGCCGCATGGGGGGACCCAATCAGCCCCAGCATTTT.

This sequence joins TRBV4-2 and TRBJ2-1; D is unresolved. Germline loops: CDR1 LGHNA, CDR2 YNFKEQ. V lost 1 base to trimming and J lost 1 base, with 14 bases between them. The CDR3 runs to 17 residues. CDR3 DNA: TGTGCCAGCAGCCAAGGTACCTCGACCATATCCTACAATGAGCAGTTCTTC. This sequence encodes CASSQGTSTISYNEQFF.

The V and J genes are TRBV27 and TRBJ2-3; 7 positions match TRBD2. The V segment lost 2 bases and the J segment 4 bases; nucleotides outside the gene matches: 15. The CDR3 has 18 residues. Germline lookup yields CDR1 MNHEY and CDR2 SMNVEV (reference sequence). The CDR3 nucleotides read TGTGCCAGCAGTTTAGACCGAGGGAGACTAGCTAGGGCAGATACGCAGTATTTT. It is translated as CASSLDRGRLARADTQYF.

There are a few counts of this clonotype. The chain carries TRBV7-3 and TRBJ2-1, with D maybe TRBD2 (6 bases). The CDR3 contains 13 residues. CDR1 and CDR2 (germline): SGHTA, FQGTGA. Between the trimmed V and J ends, which lost 3 bases and 8 bases, there was a span of 11 bases. Written as DNA, the CDR3 is TGTGCCAGCAGCTTGACTAGGCTCGATGAGCAGTTCTTC. The encoded protein is CASSLTRLDEQFF.

A few counts support this clonotype. The chain uses TRBV12-3 or TRBV12-4 and TRBJ2-7; 8 bases agree with TRBD1. The V and J ends lost 5 bases and 6 bases, in that order; junction bases with no gene match: 6. The CDR3 is made up of 13 amino acids. The CDR3 sequence is CASSPDRDGEQYF. The CDR3 bases are TGTGCCAGCAGTCCGGACAGGGACGGCGAGCAGTACTTC.

This rearrangement joins TRBV5-5 to TRBJ2-2; 11 bases are a match to TRBD2. V gave up 2 bases and J gave up 0 bases; unmatched junction bases: 3. CDR3 size: 17 residues. The V gene's germline CDR1 is SGHKS and CDR2 YYEKEE (reference sequence). The CDR3 loop reads CASSLRLAGTNTGELFF. CDR3 sequence (DNA): TGTGCCAGCAGCTTAAGACTAGCGGGAACGAACACCGGGGAGCTGTTTTTT.

Here the CDR3 DNA reads TGTGCCACCAGTGAAGGGGGTGCCATCCAAGAGACCCAGTACTTC. The encoded protein is CATSEGGAIQETQYF. V gene TRBV24-1 combines with J gene TRBJ2-5, with a possible D match to TRBD1 (6 bases). With 4 bases removed from V and 1 base from J, the gap between germline ends came to 12 bases. The CDR3 runs to 15 residues. The germline V gene encodes CDR1 KGHDR and CDR2 SFDVKD.

The V call is TRBV12-3 or TRBV12-4, the J call TRBJ1-1; D unclear. The CDR3 runs to 15 residues. V lost 1 base, J lost 3 bases, and 12 bases lay in between. CDR3 sequence reads: CASSLGTDPDTEAFF. In DNA form, the CDR3 reads TGTGCCAGCAGTTTAGGGACCGATCCGGACACTGAAGCTTTCTTT.

The chain uses TRBV6-2 or TRBV6-3 and TRBJ2-7, with TRBD2 matching 7 bases. V dropped 2 bases and J dropped 5; count of bases not matched to a gene: 9. Germline V gene lookup returns CDR1 MNHEY and CDR2 SVGEGT. CDR3 length: 15 amino acids. Here the CDR3 DNA reads TGTGCCAGCAGTTACGTCTTCGGGAGGAAGGACGAGCAGTACTTC. Translating gives CASSYVFGRKDEQYF.

This rearrangement joins TRBV7-8 to TRBJ1-2; possibly TRBD1 for D (6 bases). The CDR3 length is 13 residues. Looked up from germline, CDR1 is SGHVS and CDR2 is FQNEAQ. V lost 5 bases, J lost 2 bases, and 9 bases lay in between. The CDR3 nucleotides read TGTGCCAGCAGCCGACAGGAAAACTATGGCTACACCTTC. Translating gives CASSRQENYGYTF.

The gene calls are TRBV29-1 and TRBJ1-2, with D possibly TRBD1 on 6 matching bases. Germline V gene data show CDR1 as SQVTM and CDR2 as ANQGSEA. This CDR3 contains 14 residues. V lost 3 bases to trimming and J lost 1 base, with 12 bases between them. The chain's CDR3 is CSVDIRGSNYGYTF. For the CDR3, the DNA is TGCAGCGTTGATATCAGGGGCAGTAACTATGGCTACACCTTC.

The chain recombines TRBV24-1 with TRBJ2-3; D may be TRBD1 or TRBD2 (5 bases each). V lost 4 bases and J lost 3, with 16 bases in between. The CDR3 runs 16 residues. CDR1 KGHDR and CDR2 SFDVKD come from the germline V gene. CDR3 sequence reads: CATSEASGWETDTQYF. CDR3 nucleotide sequence: TGTGCCACCAGTGAAGCCTCAGGGTGGGAGACAGATACGCAGTATTTT.

This chain joins TRBV7-8 and TRBJ2-1; 8 bases map to TRBD2. V shed 1 base and J 14 bases; nucleotides not matched to a gene: 7. CDR3 length: 13 residues. The germline CDR1 and CDR2 sequences are SGHVS and FQNEAQ. CDR3 nucleotide sequence: TGTGCCAGCAGCTTAGATGGCGGGGGGCGCAAGTTCTTC. It is translated as CASSLDGGGRKFF. Combining the CDR3 with reference TRBV7-8 and TRBJ2-1 gives the whole variable domain GAGVSQSPRYKVAKRGQDVALRCDPISGHVSLFWYQQALGQGPEFLTYFQNEAQLDKSGLPSDRFFAERPEGSVSTLKIQRTQQEDSAVYLCASSLDGGGRKFFGPGTRLTVL.

This chain joins TRBV20-1 and TRBJ2-5; TRBD2 aligns across 8 bases. The CDR3 is 15 amino acids. Germline loops: CDR1 DFQATT, CDR2 SNEGSKA (reference sequence). Trimming cost V 1 base and J 4 bases; bases outside gene matches: 8. The DNA of the CDR3 is TGCAGTGCTAGAGGCTTCGGGACTAGAGGAGAGACCCAGTACTTC. Protein sequence: CSARGFGTRGETQYF.

This chain uses TRBV5-1 with TRBJ1-1; TRBD1 might be the D (5 bases). The CDR3 is 12 amino acids. Germline lookup yields CDR1 SGHRS and CDR2 YFSETQ. Trimming stripped 5 bases from V and 7 bases from J, with 12 bases between. CDR3 DNA: TGCGCCAGCAGAATGCAGGGCCGTGAAGCTTTCTTT. Amino acid sequence: CASRMQGREAFF.

The V gene is TRBV30, the J gene TRBJ1-3; D is perhaps TRBD1 (6 bases). The V end was cut by 1 base, the J end by 9 bases, with 19 bases between. CDR1 is GTSNPN and CDR2 is SVGIG in the germline V gene (reference sequence). The CDR3 runs 15 residues. CDR3 sequence: CAWSGSQGTGRTIYF. The CDR3 nucleotides read TGTGCCTGGAGTGGATCCCAGGGGACGGGCCGCACCATATATTTT.

This chain joins TRBV3-1 and TRBJ2-3; D gene unclear. V shed 8 bases and J shed 2 bases, with 11 bases lying between them. The CDR3 length is 13 residues. In germline, CDR1 is LGHDT, CDR2 YNNKEL (reference sequence). The CDR3 loop reads CASANGPTDTQYF. CDR3 DNA sequence: TGTGCCAGCGCCAATGGACCCACAGATACGCAGTATTTT.

This clonotype was detected many times. This sequence joins TRBV19 and TRBJ2-7; 8 bases fit TRBD2. The V segment lost 6 bases and the J segment 3 bases; nucleotides outside the gene matches: 7. This CDR3 comprises 14 residues. Germline lookup yields CDR1 LNHDA and CDR2 SQIVND (reference sequence). The CDR3 sequence is CASSPSGLGYEQYF. The CDR3 DNA reads as TGTGCCAGTAGCCCGTCGGGACTAGGCTACGAGCAGTACTTC. Using reference TRBV19 and TRBJ2-7 for the parts outside the CDR3, the full variable domain is DGGITQSPKYLFRKEGQNVTLSCEQNLNHDAMYWYRQDPGQGLRLIYYSQIVNDFQKGDIAEGYSVSREKKESFPLTVTSAQKNPTAFYLCASSPSGLGYEQYFGPGTRLTVT.

This clonotype was detected ten times or more. The genes are TRBV12-3 or TRBV12-4 and TRBJ2-2; possibly TRBD2 for D (6 bases). There are 15 residues in the CDR3. V lost 0 bases and J lost 1, with 6 bases in between. The CDR3 DNA reads TGTGCCAGCAGTTTAGCGGGGGGGAACACCGGGGAGCTGTTTTTT. Its protein is CASSLAGGNTGELFF.